This T cell receptor (beta chain) was captured by sequencing in a study of T-cell reconstitution after alpha-beta-depleted transplantation in children. The CDR3 is made up of 15 amino acids. The ends were cut back, 4 bases at V and 5 bases at J, with 18 bases in the middle. Germline assignment: CDR1 PRHDT and CDR2 FYEKMQ (reference sequence). Unique molecular identifiers were built into the TCRbeta library. TCRdb passed the PCR reads through MiXCR, listing each CDR3 protein once. The sample consists of about 610,000 distinct CDR3 sequences, more than 9% of them appearing once. This clonotype came up a few times.

The source was PBMCs from the stem cell graft donor, collected from the stem cell graft. The chain links TRBV13 to TRBJ2-7, with D perhaps TRBD1 (6 bases). The sequence was collected from a human donor who donated a stem cell graft to a child with acute myeloid leukemia. The CDR3 sequence is CASSSPGRGIHEQYF. CDR3 bases: TGTGCCAGCAGCTCCCCAGGTAGGGGGATCCACGAGCAGTACTTC. The complete variable domain, with remaining parts taken from reference TRBV13 and TRBJ2-7, reads AAGVIQSPRHLIKEKRETATLKCYPIPRHDTVYWYQQGPGQDPQFLISFYEKMQSDKGSIPDRFSAQQFSDYHSELNMSSLELGDSALYFCASSSPGRGIHEQYFGPGTRLTVT.